This T cell receptor beta chain was obtained from a study of identical twins. Trimming cost V 5 bases and J 9 bases; bases outside gene matches: 6. The CDR3 loop spans 14 amino acids. TCRdb re-called the 5' RACE reads through MiXCR, storing one row per CDR3 protein. Seen here are hundreds of thousands of distinct CDR3 sequences, around 20% observed once, and the top ten hold 4.3%. These data also featured in a second study, about T cells expressing NK-cell markers. That paper states: Obtained from sorted CD3+CD56+NKG2C+, CD3+CD56+NKG2C- and CD3+CD56-NKG2C+ T cells were the TCR beta repertoires. Once again these clonotypes came out on top in the CD3+CD56-NKG2C+ fraction of a handful of donors.

The sequenced sample was PBMCs. The clonotype originates from a woman between 18 and 29 years old in good health. The rearrangement links TRBV12-3 or TRBV12-4 to TRBJ1-6, with 8 bases identical to TRBD1. CDR3 bases: TGTGCCAGCAGTGCAGGGGGCGCGCGTTCACCCCTCCACTTT. Its protein is CASSAGGARSPLHF.